The sequence of this TCR beta chain was determined in a study of early T cells in non-severe SARS-CoV-2 infection. Attachment of unique molecular identifiers to individual cDNA molecules was performed. MiXCR, applied by TCRdb to the 5' RACE reads, yields one record per CDR3 protein. This table holds about 61,000 distinct CDR3 sequences, about 11% found once. Trimming cost V 2 bases and J 10 bases, with 20 bases left between them. CDR3 size: 15 residues. Germline V gene lookup returns CDR1 SGHDT and CDR2 YYEEEE. This clonotype was detected ten times or more. The antigen is undetermined. Regarding the study as a whole: Lookups in VDJdb leaned toward anti-spike CD8 responses and missed private and CD4 specificities.

The sequence came from an adult who was a healthcare worker with PCR-confirmed SARS-CoV-2 infection or an uninfected control (not recorded which). The donor label of this sample is uncertain. This sequence joins TRBV5-6 and TRBJ2-3; the D gene is possibly TRBD2 (5 bases). Source: whole blood, taken at baseline. CDR3 DNA sequence: TGTGCCAGCAGCTTAATCGGAAGCCTCCCCGGGGCGCAGTATTTT. Amino acids: CASSLIGSLPGAQYF.